The rows below give T cell receptor beta chains drawn from one sample of a study of CD8 T cells in ankylosing spondylitis. A single record per CDR3 protein comes from TCRdb applying MiXCR to the 5' RACE reads. Of 180,000 or so distinct CDR3 sequences listed, approximately 10% are singletons. The sequencing input was blood, either unsorted or a sorted T cell fraction (not recorded which). The receptors come from a male donor with ankylosing spondylitis or in good health (not recorded which). CDR3s include the opening cysteine and the closing phenylalanine or tryptophan. A D gene is named only where the DNA matches it firmly. The size entry is marked missing in some rows and otherwise reads once, few, many or a size class.

d_call j_call clone_size v_call cdr3_nt cdr3_aa
NA TRBJ2-5 few TRBV10-1 TGCGCCAGCAGTGAGTCTGGCACCAAAGAGACCCAGTACTTC CASSESGTKETQYF
NA TRBJ1-1 many TRBV15 TGTGCCACCAGCCAAGATAGAGGCGAAGCTTTCTTT CATSQDRGEAFF
NA TRBJ2-1 many TRBV28 TGTGCCAGCAGTTTCCCCCAAACCCCCGGGAAGGAGCAGTTCTTC CASSFPQTPGKEQFF
TRBD1 TRBJ1-2 NA TRBV7-2 TGTGCCAGCAGCTCGGGATCCGGGACAGGGCGAGGCTACACCTTC CASSSGSGTGRGYTF
NA TRBJ2-7 many TRBV5-1 TGCGCCAGCAGCTTGGCGCCCCTGGACCTCTACGAGCAGTACTTC CASSLAPLDLYEQYF
TRBD1 TRBJ1-1 NA TRBV3-1 TGTGCCAGCAGCCAAGCGACAGGGCGGGCTGAAGCTTTCTTT CASSQATGRAEAFF
TRBD1 TRBJ2-6 few TRBV10-1 TGCGCCAGCAGTGGCCCGACAGGGGCAGCTGGGGCCAACGTCCTGACTTTC CASSGPTGAAGANVLTF
NA TRBJ2-7 many TRBV27 TGTGCCAGCAGCCTCGGACAGAGCCTATACGAGCAGTACTTC CASSLGQSLYEQYF
NA TRBJ2-1 many TRBV5-1 TGCGCCAGCACCCTTGACACCTACAATGAGCAGTTCTTC CASTLDTYNEQFF
TRBD2 TRBJ2-1 many TRBV10-1 TGCGCCAGCAGTGGATCTAGCGGGGGGCCGGGGAATGAGCAGTTCTTC CASSGSSGGPGNEQFF
TRBD1 TRBJ1-1 many TRBV7-8 TGTGCCAGCAGCCCGCCGACAGGGATGAACACTGAAGCTTTCTTT CASSPPTGMNTEAFF
TRBD1 TRBJ1-2 NA TRBV6-1 TGTGCCAGCAGTGAAAGGACAGGGGGCTACACCTTC CASSERTGGYTF
NA TRBJ2-5 many TRBV12-3/TRBV12-4 TGTGCCAGCAGTGAGATGGGGTGTGAGACCCAGTACTTC CASSEMGCETQYF
NA TRBJ1-4 few TRBV2 TGTGCCAGCAGCGAAACCCGAGGGGGTAATGAAAAACTGTTTTTT CASSETRGGNEKLFF
TRBD1 TRBJ1-6 many TRBV20-1 TGCAGTGCCCAGGACAGGCTTTCACCCCTCCACTTT CSAQDRLSPLHF
NA TRBJ2-3 many TRBV6-5 TGTGCCAGCAGTTACGACGGGGAAGTGCAGTATTTT CASSYDGEVQYF
TRBD1 TRBJ2-1 NA TRBV28 TGTACCACTTTGACAGGGTATAGAAATGAGCAGTTCTTC CTTLTGYRNEQFF
NA TRBJ2-7 many TRBV12-3/TRBV12-4 TGTGCCAGCAGTTTGTCGAACTACGAGCAGTACTTC CASSLSNYEQYF
NA TRBJ2-7 NA TRBV7-6 TGTGCCAGCAGCTACGAATCAGCCGGGACACTGAGCTCCTACGAGCAGTACTTC CASSYESAGTLSSYEQYF
NA TRBJ2-3 few TRBV7-7 TGTGCCAGCAGCTTATCAGTAGGGGCAGATACGCAGTATTTT CASSLSVGADTQYF
TRBD2 TRBJ2-7 few TRBV9 TGTGCCAGCAGCCCTTCCAGGACTAGCGGGAGTAAACTCGCCGAGCAGTACTTC CASSPSRTSGSKLAEQYF
TRBD1 TRBJ1-1 NA TRBV6-1 TGTGCCAGCAGCCCTTGGACAGGGACTATGAACACTGAAGCTTTCTTT CASSPWTGTMNTEAFF
TRBD1 TRBJ2-2 many TRBV5-1 TGCGCCAGCACCCAGCCGGGACAGGGGTCCACCGGGGAGCTGTTTTTT CASTQPGQGSTGELFF